This T cell receptor beta chain was captured by sequencing in a study of T cell responses to AZD1222 COVID-19 vaccine. Some clones are missing from TCRdb's copy, which holds only in-frame ones; the method was immunoSEQ multiplex PCR. The table lists some 200,000 clones, roughly 93% of them singletons, with approximately 3.9% in the top ten. Study-level findings and limits: Epitopes outside B.1.351 and B.1.1.7 mutated regions reportedly drew nearly half of spike TCRs. Repertoire sampling happened only post peak T cell response. Donors skewed white British and female; clonal diversity was possibly underestimated. At study baseline, merely several AZD1222 recipients were seropositive.

The junction had 8 bases not matched to a gene; V was cut back by 8 bases and J by 0 bases. The CDR3 is 16 residues long. The V gene's germline CDR1 is WSHSY and CDR2 SAAADI. In the case of this clone: Antigen specificity is unknown.

Sequenced material: peripheral blood, taken on day 0 of AZD1222 vaccination. J is TRBJ1-4 and V is TRBV10-2, with TRBD1 identical over 8 bases. This receptor was taken from an adult in good health. In DNA, the CDR3 is TGCGCCAGCCTTCCTAGACAGGGGACAACTAATGAAAAACTGTTTTTT. This translates into CASLPRQGTTNEKLFF.